This entry concerns a single TCR beta chain. The data were taken from a study of blood T cell repertoires in COVID-19. The overall study: From T cells, B-cell-depleted T cells, or PBMCs came the material, which was cDNA or gDNA.

The data were produced by immunoSEQ multiplex PCR, yet TCRdb's version contains in-frame clones alone and is incomplete. Among some 70,000 clones listed, more than 65% were seen once. Losses at the gene ends were 4 bases for V and 3 bases for J; bases not matched to a gene: 14. This CDR3 spans 17 amino acids. Germline values: CDR1 MGHRA, CDR2 YSYEKL. V is TRBV4-1 and J is TRBJ2-7, with 8 bases identical to TRBD2. Input material: peripheral blood. The TCR sequence derives from a woman in her forties or fifties with acute or convalescent COVID-19. The CDR3 protein is CASSLGGWAGGDYEQYF. CDR3 DNA sequence: TGCGCCAGCAGCCTCGGAGGCTGGGCGGGAGGTGACTACGAGCAGTACTTC.